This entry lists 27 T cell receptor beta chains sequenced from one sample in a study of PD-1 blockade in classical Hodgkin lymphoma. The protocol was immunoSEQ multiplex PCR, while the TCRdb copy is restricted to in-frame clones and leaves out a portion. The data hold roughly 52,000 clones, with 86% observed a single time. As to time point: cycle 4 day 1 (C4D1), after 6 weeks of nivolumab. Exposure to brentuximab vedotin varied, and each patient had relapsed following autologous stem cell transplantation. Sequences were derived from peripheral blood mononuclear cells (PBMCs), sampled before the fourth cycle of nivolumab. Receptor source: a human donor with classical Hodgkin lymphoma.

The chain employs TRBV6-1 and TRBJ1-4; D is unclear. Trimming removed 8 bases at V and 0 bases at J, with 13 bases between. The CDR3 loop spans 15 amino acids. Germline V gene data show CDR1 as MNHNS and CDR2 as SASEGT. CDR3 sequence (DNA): TGTGCCAGCCAATATGAGCGTGCAACTAATGAAAAACTGTTTTTT. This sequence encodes CASQYERATNEKLFF.

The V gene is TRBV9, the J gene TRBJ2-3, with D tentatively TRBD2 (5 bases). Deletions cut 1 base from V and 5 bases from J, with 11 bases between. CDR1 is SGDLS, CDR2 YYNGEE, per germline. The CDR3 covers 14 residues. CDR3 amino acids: CASSVTGMVDTQYF. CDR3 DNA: TGTGCCAGCAGCGTAACGGGGATGGTAGATACGCAGTATTTT.

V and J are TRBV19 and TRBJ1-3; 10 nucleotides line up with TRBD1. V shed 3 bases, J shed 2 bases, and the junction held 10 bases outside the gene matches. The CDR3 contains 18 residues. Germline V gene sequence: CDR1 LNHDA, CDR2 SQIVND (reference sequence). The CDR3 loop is CASSIRGQGLLTGNTIYF. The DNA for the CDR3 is TGTGCCAGTAGTATCCGGGGACAGGGGCTTTTAACTGGAAACACCATATATTTT.

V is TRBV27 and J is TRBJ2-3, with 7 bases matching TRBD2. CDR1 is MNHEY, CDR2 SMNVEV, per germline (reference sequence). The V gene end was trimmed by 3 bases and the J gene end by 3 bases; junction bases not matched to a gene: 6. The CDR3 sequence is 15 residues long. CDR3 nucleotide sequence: TGTGCCAGCAGTTTGTGGGGGGGTGGTACAGATACGCAGTATTTT. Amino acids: CASSLWGGGTDTQYF.

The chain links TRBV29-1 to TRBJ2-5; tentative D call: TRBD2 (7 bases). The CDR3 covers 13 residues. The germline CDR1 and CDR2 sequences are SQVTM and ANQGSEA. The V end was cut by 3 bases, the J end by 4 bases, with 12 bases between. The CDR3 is CSVDRGAGETQYF. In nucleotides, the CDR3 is TGCAGCGTTGATCGGGGGGCTGGAGAGACCCAGTACTTC.

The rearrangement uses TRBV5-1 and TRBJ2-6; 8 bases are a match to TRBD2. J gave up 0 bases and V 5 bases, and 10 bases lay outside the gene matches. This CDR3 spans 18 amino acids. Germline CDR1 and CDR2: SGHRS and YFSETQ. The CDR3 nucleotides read TGCGCCAGCAGGGGAAGCGGGGGACTTTTCTCTGGGGCCAACGTCCTGACTTTC. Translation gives CASRGSGGLFSGANVLTF.

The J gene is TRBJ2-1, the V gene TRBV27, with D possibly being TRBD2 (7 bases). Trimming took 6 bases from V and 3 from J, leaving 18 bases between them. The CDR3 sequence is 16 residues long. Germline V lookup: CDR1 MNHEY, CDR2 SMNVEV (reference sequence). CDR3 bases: TGTGCCAGCAGGGGGGGGGCGGGGGTAATCTACAATGAGCAGTTCTTC. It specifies CASRGGAGVIYNEQFF.

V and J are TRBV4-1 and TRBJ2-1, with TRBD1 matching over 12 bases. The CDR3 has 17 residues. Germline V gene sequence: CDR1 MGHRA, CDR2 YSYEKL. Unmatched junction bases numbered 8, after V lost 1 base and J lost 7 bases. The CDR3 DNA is TGCGCCAGCAGCCAAGTACCGCCGGGACAGGGGGCGAATGAGCAGTTCTTC. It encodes CASSQVPPGQGANEQFF.

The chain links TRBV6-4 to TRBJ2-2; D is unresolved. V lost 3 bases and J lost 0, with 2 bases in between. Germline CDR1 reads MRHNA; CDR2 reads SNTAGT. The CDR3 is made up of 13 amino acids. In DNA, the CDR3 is TGTGCCAGCAGTGAATCGAACACCGGGGAGCTGTTTTTT. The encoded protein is CASSESNTGELFF.

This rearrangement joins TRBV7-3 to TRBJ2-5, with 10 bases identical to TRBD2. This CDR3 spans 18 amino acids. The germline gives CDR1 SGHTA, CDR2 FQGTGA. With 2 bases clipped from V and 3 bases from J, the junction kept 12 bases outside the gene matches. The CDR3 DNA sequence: TGTGCCAGCAGCTTAGGGCCTCAGAGCGGGAGGGCTAAAGAGACCCAGTACTTC. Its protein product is CASSLGPQSGRAKETQYF.

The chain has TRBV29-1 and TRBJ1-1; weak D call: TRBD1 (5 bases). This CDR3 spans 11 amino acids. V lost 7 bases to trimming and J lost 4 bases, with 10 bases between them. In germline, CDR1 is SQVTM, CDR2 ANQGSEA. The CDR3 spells CSARDFTEAFF. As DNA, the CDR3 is TGCAGCGCGAGGGACTTCACTGAAGCTTTCTTT.

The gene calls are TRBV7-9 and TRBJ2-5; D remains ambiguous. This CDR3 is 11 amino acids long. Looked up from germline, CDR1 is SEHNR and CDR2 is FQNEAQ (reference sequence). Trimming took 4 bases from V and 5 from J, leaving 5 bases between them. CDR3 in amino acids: CASSSSETQYF. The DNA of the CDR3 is TGTGCCAGCAGCTCCAGCGAGACCCAGTACTTC.

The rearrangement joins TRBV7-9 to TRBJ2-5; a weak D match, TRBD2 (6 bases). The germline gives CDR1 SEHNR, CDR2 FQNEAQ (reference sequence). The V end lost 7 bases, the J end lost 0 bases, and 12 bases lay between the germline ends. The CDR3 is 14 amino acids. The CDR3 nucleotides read TGTGCCAGCACGACCGCGGGGCACCAAGAGACCCAGTACTTC. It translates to CASTTAGHQETQYF.

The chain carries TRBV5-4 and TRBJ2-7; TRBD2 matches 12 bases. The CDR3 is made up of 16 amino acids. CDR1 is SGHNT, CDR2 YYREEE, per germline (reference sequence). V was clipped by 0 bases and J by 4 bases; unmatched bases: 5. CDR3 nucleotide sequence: TGTGCCAGCAGCTTGGCTAGCGGGAGGGCCCGGTACGAGCAGTACTTC. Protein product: CASSLASGRARYEQYF.

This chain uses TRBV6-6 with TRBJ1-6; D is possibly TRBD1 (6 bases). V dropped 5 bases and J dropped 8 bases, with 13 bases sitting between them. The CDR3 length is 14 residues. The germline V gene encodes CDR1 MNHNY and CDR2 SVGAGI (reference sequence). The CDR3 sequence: CASSNQGTDSPLHF. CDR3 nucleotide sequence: TGTGCCAGCAGTAATCAGGGGACGGATTCACCCCTCCACTTT.

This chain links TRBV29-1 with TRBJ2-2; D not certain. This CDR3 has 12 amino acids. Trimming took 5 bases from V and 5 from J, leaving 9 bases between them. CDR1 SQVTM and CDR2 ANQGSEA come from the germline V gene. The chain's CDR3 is CSVHMGTGELFF. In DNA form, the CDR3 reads TGCAGCGTTCATATGGGAACCGGGGAGCTGTTTTTT.

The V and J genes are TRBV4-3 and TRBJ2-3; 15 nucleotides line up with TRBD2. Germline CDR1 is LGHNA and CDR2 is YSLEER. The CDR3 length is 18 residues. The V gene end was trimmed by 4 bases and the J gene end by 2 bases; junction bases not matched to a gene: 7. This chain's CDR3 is CASSPGTSGGPNTDTQYF. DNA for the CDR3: TGCGCCAGCAGCCCCGGGACTAGCGGGGGGCCTAACACAGATACGCAGTATTTT.

The CDR3 coding sequence is TGCGCCAGCAGCCCGACAGGGGGCGCGTCAAGTGAAGCTTTCTTT. It specifies CASSPTGGASSEAFF. The genes are TRBV5-1 and TRBJ1-1; 10 nucleotides agree with TRBD1. Germline-derived CDR1 and CDR2 are SGHRS and YFSETQ. With 4 bases clipped from V and 7 bases from J, the junction kept 10 bases outside the gene matches. CDR3 length: 15 amino acids. The full variable domain, rest sourced from reference TRBV5-1 and TRBJ1-1, is KAGVTQTPRYLIKTRGQQVTLSCSPISGHRSVSWYQQTPGQGLQFLFEYFSETQRNKGNFPGRFSGRQFSNSRSEMNVSTLELGDSALYLCASSPTGGASSEAFFGQGTRLTVV.

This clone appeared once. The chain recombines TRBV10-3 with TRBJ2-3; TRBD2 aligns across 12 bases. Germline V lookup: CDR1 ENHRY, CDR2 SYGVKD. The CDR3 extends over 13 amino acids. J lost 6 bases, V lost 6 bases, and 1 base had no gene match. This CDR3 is CAIRGTSGDTQYF. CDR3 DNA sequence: TGTGCCATCAGGGGGACTAGCGGGGATACGCAGTATTTT.

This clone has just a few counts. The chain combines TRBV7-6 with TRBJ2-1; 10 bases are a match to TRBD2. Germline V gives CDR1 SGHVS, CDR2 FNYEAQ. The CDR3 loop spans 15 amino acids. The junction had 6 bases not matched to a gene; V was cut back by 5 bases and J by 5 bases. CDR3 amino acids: CASSPRLAGNNEQFF. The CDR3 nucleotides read TGTGCCAGCAGCCCCCGACTAGCGGGCAACAATGAGCAGTTCTTC.

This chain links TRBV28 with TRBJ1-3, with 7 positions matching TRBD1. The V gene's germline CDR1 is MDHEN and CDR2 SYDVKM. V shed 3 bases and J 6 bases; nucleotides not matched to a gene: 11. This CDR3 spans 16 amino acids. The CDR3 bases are TGTGCCAGCAGTTTCCCCTGGGGGCAGGGGGAAAACACCATATATTTT. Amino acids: CASSFPWGQGENTIYF.

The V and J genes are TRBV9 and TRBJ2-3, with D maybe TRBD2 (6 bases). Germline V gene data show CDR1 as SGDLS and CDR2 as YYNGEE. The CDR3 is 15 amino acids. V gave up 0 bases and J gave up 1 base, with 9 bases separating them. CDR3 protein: CASSVGLGGTDTQYF. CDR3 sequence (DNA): TGTGCCAGCAGCGTAGGACTAGGGGGCACAGATACGCAGTATTTT.

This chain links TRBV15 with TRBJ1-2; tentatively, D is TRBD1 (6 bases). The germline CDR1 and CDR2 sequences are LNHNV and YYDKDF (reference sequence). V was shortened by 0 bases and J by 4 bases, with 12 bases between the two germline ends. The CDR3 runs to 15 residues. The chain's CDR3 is CATSRDGGGPYGYTF. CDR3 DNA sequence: TGTGCCACCAGCAGAGATGGTGGGGGGCCCTATGGCTACACCTTC.

The CDR3 spells CASSLDLGEGEQFF. As DNA, the CDR3 is TGTGCCAGCAGCTTAGATTTGGGAGAGGGTGAGCAGTTCTTC. The rearrangement uses TRBV11-2 and TRBJ2-1; TRBD2 might be the D (5 bases). Looked up from germline, CDR1 is SGHAT and CDR2 is FQNNGV. The CDR3 spans 14 residues. Trimming took off 0 bases at V and 9 bases at J, with 12 bases between the two ends.

The CDR3 DNA follows: TGTGCCAGCAGCTTGGACCTAACGGCTTTTCAAGGCTACACCTTC. This gives the protein CASSLDLTAFQGYTF. This chain uses TRBV7-9 with TRBJ1-2; D unclear. V shed 3 bases and J shed 8 bases, with 19 bases lying between them. The CDR3 is 15 amino acids. Germline CDR1 and CDR2: SEHNR and FQNEAQ (reference sequence).

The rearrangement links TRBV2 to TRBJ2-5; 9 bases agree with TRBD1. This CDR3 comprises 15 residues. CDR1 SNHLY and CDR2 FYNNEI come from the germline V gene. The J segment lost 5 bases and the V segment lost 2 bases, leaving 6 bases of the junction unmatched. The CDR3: CASSEPPGTGETQYF. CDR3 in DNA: TGTGCCAGCAGTGAACCGCCCGGGACAGGGGAGACCCAGTACTTC.

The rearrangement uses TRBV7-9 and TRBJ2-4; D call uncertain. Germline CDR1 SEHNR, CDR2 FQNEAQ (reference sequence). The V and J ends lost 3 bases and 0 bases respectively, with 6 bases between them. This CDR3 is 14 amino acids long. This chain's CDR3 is CASSFGLAKNIQYF. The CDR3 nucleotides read TGTGCCAGCAGCTTCGGGCTAGCCAAAAACATTCAGTACTTC.